Given below is one T cell receptor (beta chain) in context. The clone's antigen remains unknown. Nothing much larger sits one base from this clone, and base qualities are not available. Its CDR3 holds 18 amino acids, cysteine through phenylalanine. CDR3 DNA is the only sequence kept; it has 54 bases, read in frame from the first base. V gives up 0 bases and J gives up 10 bases, and the segment between their germline ends measures 22 bases. In the germline V gene, CDR1 corresponds to MGHRA and CDR2 to YSYEKL. Libraries came from the immunoSEQ multiplex PCR assay. A mixture of 60 forward primers for TCR Vbeta segments and 13 reverse primers for TCR Jbeta segments was used in the multiplex PCR. The CDR3 region of rearranged TCR beta genes was amplified from genomic DNA by a multiplex PCR assay. On the Illumina HiSeq System, the amplified TCR beta libraries were sequenced as 87-base-pair reads. As for the authors' bioinformatics: A later analysis tallied 75 million to 85 million unique TCR beta chains across the 660 or so repertoires, and about 12 million of those chains were shared by two or more donors. To remove PCR and sequencing errors, raw reads were error-corrected and collapsed into unique sequences using a nearest-neighbor algorithm that merged closely related sequences. Alignment of CDR3 sequences to IMGT reference sequences was used to assign V, D and J gene segments. For a sequence to be retained, a match of at least six nucleotides was required to both a V gene segment and a J gene segment. A rearrangement was called productive if the CDR3 had no stop codons and remained in frame with V and J, and every other rearrangement was called non-productive. CDR3 was defined by IMGT convention, running from the second conserved V-encoded cysteine to the conserved J-encoded phenylalanine. Sequences without an unambiguous match to a single V gene segment were excluded from the earlier analysis of 587 of the donors. An earlier analysis of 500 to 700 of the donors classified V segments as functional when productive rearrangements were above 56.7% and as segregating when the standard deviation between donors was above 5%. A statistical classification framework was developed to diagnose cytomegalovirus status using the catalog of TCR beta chain sequences. In a later analysis, TCR nucleotide sequences were compared against IMGT/GENE-DB human TR gene sequences so that V and J genes could be assigned. In a later analysis, CDR3 sequences and most-parsimonious VDJ recombination scenarios were assigned using the TCRdist pipeline. In a later analysis, each TCR beta chain was defined by its CDR3 amino acid sequence together with its V-gene family, and reads without a unique V-gene family were excluded. As a way to deal with suspected cross-contamination and a sequencing artifact, a later analysis dropped 450 to 700 nucleotide sequences that were highly shared and had low generation probability. A later analysis calculated a clonal expansion index for each public chain from normalized within-repertoire ranks of inferred template counts. In a later analysis, generation probabilities were computed using a VDJ recombination model fitted to out-of-frame rearrangements, and the results were checked against IGoR. In a later analysis, hypergeometric tests were used to score TCR-TCR, TCR-HLA and TCR-CMV co-occurrence, with a repertoire-size bias correction applied to TCR pairs. In a later analysis, false discovery rates were estimated by permuting HLA or CMV assignments 20 times. In a later analysis, co-occurring TCRs were grouped with DBSCAN, and TCRdist sequence similarity was added when clustering was performed within HLA-allele-positive subsets. Repertoires with fewer than 30,000 or more than 120,000 public chains, plus five repertoires with anomalous nucleotide sharing, were excluded from co-occurrence clustering. TCRdb retrieved this table from immuneACCESS and kept in-frame rearrangements only. Not all clones are present; in checked studies, unresolved V genes account for under half, and no reason is known for the remainder. That table supplies the V and J calls and clone size; D and trimming were determined from the DNA. The sample table records fewer than 200,000 clones; 75% to 85% of these occur just once. The ten largest clones take up under 2% of the sample.

The cohort was made up of roughly 670 healthy bone marrow donors. Cohort members were all nominally healthy when sampled, although unrecorded immune exposures were likely present. The donor tested CMV seronegative, placing the donor among the 350 or so seronegative members of the cohort. A peripheral blood sample was collected from each donor, and TCR beta sequencing was performed on peripheral blood mononuclear cells. The Qiagen DNeasy Blood Extraction Kit was used to extract genomic DNA from the blood cell samples. The entry originates in a study of cytomegalovirus exposure and HLA in healthy donors (dated by TCRdb to 2016 to 2017). For the study in its entirety: An earlier analysis of approximately 550 of the donors reported roughly 300 Gb of sequence data and 120 million or so unique TCR beta sequences from some 180 million T cells. Besides the first cohort of 500 to 700 subjects, a separate validation cohort made up of 120 or so different subjects was used. HLA typing included class I and class II loci at four-digit resolution. An earlier analysis of several hundred of the donors applied high-throughput TCR beta sequencing to assess whether each TCR beta V gene segment acted as functional or pseudogenic. To predict cytomegalovirus infection status, the study combined high-throughput TCR immunosequencing, statistical association of individual TCRs with disease status, and machine learning. The study profiled the T cell repertoires of about 720 subjects by immunosequencing and related them to cytomegalovirus serostatus. The study was designed to test whether signatures of past pathogen exposure could be identified by cataloging public T cell receptors. In the later analysis, no new phenotypic data were used to find candidate immune exposures; instead, reliance was placed on TCR beta sequences and their occurrence across donors. A later analysis re-analyzed previously published TCR beta repertoires from 550 to 700 donors and added high-resolution HLA genotyping to study TCR occurrence patterns. Every discovery cohort repertoire had been produced on one sequencing platform. Typing coverage varied by locus: roughly 620-640 donors for A, B, C, DRB1 and DQB1; under 550 for DQA1; some 610 for DPA1; 450 to 480 for DPB1. Alongside the repertoire data, information on donor age, sex, ethnicity and CMV serostatus was compiled. The genetic ancestry cluster associated with self-reported Caucasian donors included 81% of the 350 to 500 genotyped donors. An early release that covered fewer than 750 HLA-typed donors contained 300 to 350 gigabases of sequencing data and around 85 million unique TCR sequences. Roughly five DR-DQ haplotypes were handled as single units for association and clustering because linkage in the cohort was strong. Among 398 genotyped donors of the cohort, an average of about 240,000 unique TCR beta nucleotide sequences were sequenced per donor, approximately 20% of them non-productive. A later genetic analysis used genome-wide SNP genotypes for about 65% of the 666 donors, treating that subset as a discovery cohort.

Beyond this particular receptor, the publication reports: Most TCR sequences were seen in very few donors, while some public TCRs were found in many individuals. In a later analysis, HLA-associated TCR beta chains showed more clonal expansion and lower generation probabilities than non-associated chains that were equally common. Because HLA typing was unavailable for some donors at each locus, only the typed subset was used in association tests. The 87-base-pair reads could not distinguish some IMGT-functional V segments, including TRBV6-2 and TRBV6-3, so those segments were excluded. Most CMV-associated TCR beta chains appeared to be HLA-restricted in a later analysis, and the HLA associations seemed to be driven largely by CMV exposure. According to a later analysis, parvovirus B19, influenza, CMV and Epstein-Barr virus appeared linked to several top co-occurrence clusters. Strong co-occurrence of HLA alleles, especially DR and DQ, made assigning TCR associations to individual alleles difficult. In an earlier analysis of about 540 of the donors, most TCR beta V segments were observed in productive rearrangements about 87% or about 30% of the time, broadly matching IMGT annotations. The earlier analysis of nearly 600 of the donors excluded over 15 rarely observed V segments, including chromosome 9 orphons, because counts were too low. Compared with the roughly 670-donor mean, donors in an Asian-associated ancestry cluster had fewer N-insertions in productive TCRs, according to a later genetic analysis. The study gave a list of 150 to 200 TCR beta chains associated with cytomegalovirus. Correlated functional status among segregating V segments might be attributable to linkage disequilibrium, but an unknown experimental factor could not be ruled out. Specific HLA alleles were associated with 15,000 to 20,000 TCR beta sequences at a false discovery rate of 0.05 in a later analysis. The authors suggested that the approach could potentially be generalized to other disease states and immunological phenotypes. A later genetic analysis associated a missense DCLRE1C variant with V-gene and J-gene trimming of TCR beta chains, and an independent cohort replicated the association. A further reported finding was that TCR beta sequences accurately predicted the HLA-A and HLA-B alleles for most subjects in the first cohort. Only TCR beta chains were sequenced in this cohort, and the absence of alpha or paired-chain data limited detectable features. The classifier was reported to diagnose cytomegalovirus status with high specificity and sensitivity in both the original and validation cohorts. Roughly uniform sequencing depth across donors was assumed in presence/absence analyses, although this assumption may not hold. For the cohort, immune exposure information was limited to CMV serostatus. A cluster of highly shared sequence variants was judged likely to be a technical artifact of the sequencing pipeline. In vitro tests confirmed that a few of the cytomegalovirus-associated TCR beta chains recognize cytomegalovirus antigens. A later analysis found that TCR association rates varied across HLA loci, with DRB1 alleles showing the most associated TCRs and HLA-C alleles the fewest.

The chain joins TRBV4-1 to TRBJ1-6; the D gene cannot be named for sure. The sample was PBMCs. The origin of this receptor is a woman aged 18-29 years in good health and CMV-seronegative. For the CDR3, the sequence is CASSQDGPEIWSGSPLHF. The DNA reads TGCGCCAGCAGCCAAGACGGGCCGGAGATATGGTCGGGGTCACCCCTCCACTTT.